This entry lists 9 T cell receptor beta chains sequenced from one sample in a study of cytomegalovirus exposure and HLA in healthy donors. PCR used 60 Vbeta primers and 13 Jbeta primers. TCRdb keeps only in-frame clones here, not all; method: immunoSEQ multiplex PCR. Here the sample spans about 98,000 clones, roughly 70% being singletons. The sequencing sample was made of PBMCs. Receptors originate from a man aged 45-60 years in good health and CMV-seronegative.

This sequence joins TRBV11-3 and TRBJ2-2; D unclear. CDR1 is SGHNT and CDR2 is YENEEA in the germline V gene. CDR3 length: 12 amino acids. Trimming shortened V by 2 bases and J by 5 bases, and 3 bases separated the two germline ends. CDR3 sequence (DNA): TGTGCCAGCAGCTTACGGACCGGGGAGCTGTTTTTT. Its translation is CASSLRTGELFF.

The chain combines TRBV4-1 with TRBJ1-5; 11 nucleotides match TRBD1. Trimming took 0 bases from V and 4 from J; bases not matched to a gene: 5. Germline loops: CDR1 MGHRA, CDR2 YSYEKL. The CDR3 sequence is 17 residues long. The CDR3 sequence is CASSQDGDRGWNQPQHF. CDR3 sequence (DNA): TGCGCCAGCAGCCAAGATGGGGACAGGGGGTGGAATCAGCCCCAGCATTTT.

V gene TRBV29-1 combines with J gene TRBJ2-7; D is perhaps TRBD1 (5 bases). Germline lookup yields CDR1 SQVTM and CDR2 ANQGSEA. Deletions cut 4 bases from V and 5 bases from J, with 18 bases between. This CDR3 is built from 14 residues. CDR3 sequence reads: CSVVLSQGSDEQYF. Here the CDR3 DNA reads TGCAGCGTTGTATTATCTCAGGGATCGGACGAGCAGTACTTC.

The chain is built from TRBV7-2 and TRBJ1-1; the D is unclear. The germline V gene encodes CDR1 SGHTA and CDR2 FQGNSA. With 6 bases removed from V and 5 bases from J, the gap between germline ends came to 10 bases. The CDR3 contains 12 residues. For the CDR3, the DNA is TGTGCCAGCAGAGACACGTGGACTGAAGCTTTCTTT. Translating gives CASRDTWTEAFF.

In this sample, this clone turned up a few times. The chain couples TRBV5-5 to TRBJ2-7; 9 bases map to TRBD2. The germline V gene encodes CDR1 SGHKS and CDR2 YYEKEE (reference sequence). The CDR3 sequence is 15 residues long. Trimming at V came to 4 bases and at J to 5 bases, leaving 10 bases not matched to a gene. CDR3 DNA: TGTGCCAGCAGCCAGGGAATAGCGGGAGTCCACGAGCAGTACTTC. It is translated as CASSQGIAGVHEQYF.

The chain combines TRBV14 with TRBJ2-5; TRBD1 aligns across 10 bases. This CDR3 has 16 residues. After removal of 5 bases from V and 4 bases from J, the junction contained 10 bases not matched to a gene. From germline, CDR1 is SGHDN and CDR2 FVKESK. CDR3 DNA sequence: TGTGCCAGCAGCGCAGCCGGGACAGGGGTTGGAGAGACCCAGTACTTC. Translating it yields CASSAAGTGVGETQYF.

This clone is categorized as medium-sized. The CDR3 coding sequence is TGTGCCAGCAGCTTATGGCCTAGCGGGAGTTTGACAGATACGCAGTATTTT. It codes for CASSLWPSGSLTDTQYF. The chain links TRBV7-9 to TRBJ2-3; TRBD2 matches 10 bases. The CDR3 is 17 amino acids. The V and J ends lost 2 bases and 3 bases, in that order; junction bases with no gene match: 8. The germline gives CDR1 SEHNR, CDR2 FQNEAQ (reference sequence).

V gene TRBV5-6 combines with J gene TRBJ2-7; no clear D. The CDR3 is 13 residues long. The V and J ends lost 1 base and 2 bases respectively, with 7 bases between them. Germline V gives CDR1 SGHDT, CDR2 YYEEEE. The CDR3 here is CASSLFGTYEQYF. The CDR3 nucleotides are TGTGCCAGCAGCTTGTTCGGTACCTACGAGCAGTACTTC.

This rearrangement joins TRBV30 to TRBJ1-5, with 7 nucleotides matching TRBD1. Germline V gene data show CDR1 as GTSNPN and CDR2 as SVGIG (reference sequence). The CDR3 has 15 residues. Losses at the gene ends were 2 bases for V and 4 bases for J; bases not matched to a gene: 8. The CDR3 reads CAWSLAGGANQPQHF. The CDR3 DNA reads as TGTGCCTGGAGTCTCGCAGGGGGAGCAAATCAGCCCCAGCATTTT.